Listed here is a single T cell receptor (beta chain). This entry belongs to a study of graft-versus-host responses after intestinal transplantation. Study-level information: Anti-thymocyte globulin served as induction for all recipients, who then took tacrolimus and steroids for two to three years.

Trimming took off 0 bases at V and 5 bases at J, with 12 bases between the two ends. Germline CDR1 is SGHRS and CDR2 is YFSETQ. This CDR3 is built from 14 residues. Clones were read by immunoSEQ multiplex PCR, and TCRdb kept only the in-frame ones, dropping some. The repertoire holds roughly 40,000 clones, with roughly 89% as singletons. The genes are TRBV5-1 and TRBJ2-7; no clear D gene. Sequenced here: PBMCs, sampled 267 days after transplant. This receptor was obtained from a human patient who received an intestinal transplant, so some T cells may come from the graft donor. The DNA of the CDR3 is TGCGCCAGCAGCTTGGGTCGGCTAGGCGACGAGCAGTACTTC. Translating gives CASSLGRLGDEQYF.